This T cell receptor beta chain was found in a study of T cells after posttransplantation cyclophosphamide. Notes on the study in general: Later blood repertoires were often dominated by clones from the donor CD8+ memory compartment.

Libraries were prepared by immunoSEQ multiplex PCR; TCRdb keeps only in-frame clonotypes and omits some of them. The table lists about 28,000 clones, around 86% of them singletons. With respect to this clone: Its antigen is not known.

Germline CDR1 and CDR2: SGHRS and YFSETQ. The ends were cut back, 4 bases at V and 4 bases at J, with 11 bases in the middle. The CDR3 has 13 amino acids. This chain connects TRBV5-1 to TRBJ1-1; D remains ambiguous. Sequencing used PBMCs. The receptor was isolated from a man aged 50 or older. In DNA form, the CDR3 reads TGCGCCAGCAGCCCTGAGGGTGGCACTGAAGCTTTCTTT. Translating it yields CASSPEGGTEAFF. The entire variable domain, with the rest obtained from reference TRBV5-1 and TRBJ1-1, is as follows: KAGVTQTPRYLIKTRGQQVTLSCSPISGHRSVSWYQQTPGQGLQFLFEYFSETQRNKGNFPGRFSGRQFSNSRSEMNVSTLELGDSALYLCASSPEGGTEAFFGQGTRLTVV.